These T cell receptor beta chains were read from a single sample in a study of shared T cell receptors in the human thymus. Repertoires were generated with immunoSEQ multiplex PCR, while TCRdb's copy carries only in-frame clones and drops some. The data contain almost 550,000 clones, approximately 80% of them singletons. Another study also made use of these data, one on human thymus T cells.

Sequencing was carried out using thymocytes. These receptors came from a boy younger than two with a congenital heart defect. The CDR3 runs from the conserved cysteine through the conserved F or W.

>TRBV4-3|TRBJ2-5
CASSQAGRSQETQYF
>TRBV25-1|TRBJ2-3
CASSESLDSSTDTQYF
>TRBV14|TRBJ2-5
CASNGAGSETQYF
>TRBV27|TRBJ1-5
CASSDRGGNQPQHF
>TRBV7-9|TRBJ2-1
CASSLAWLAGVDEQFF
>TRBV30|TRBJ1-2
CAWSGTGSLDYGYTF
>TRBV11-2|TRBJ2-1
CASSSSGAFGYNEQFF
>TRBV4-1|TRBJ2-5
CASSQGHRDRETQYF
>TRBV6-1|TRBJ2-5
CASSESRTSGSQETQYF
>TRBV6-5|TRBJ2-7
CASSRGTGAYEQYF
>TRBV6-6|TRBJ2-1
CASSIGQGRYNEQFF
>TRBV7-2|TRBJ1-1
CASSLDGDRDTEAFF
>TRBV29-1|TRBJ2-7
CSVLREAREQYF
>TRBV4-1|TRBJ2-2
CASSLRDSINTGELFF
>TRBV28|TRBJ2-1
CASSPAWASASYNEQFF
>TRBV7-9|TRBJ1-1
CASSLGGVSTEAFF
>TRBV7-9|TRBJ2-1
CASSFPPAASSAKGNEQFF
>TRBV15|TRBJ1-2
CATSTRLTPNYGYTF
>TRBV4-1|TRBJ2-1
CASSPEGTSGSYNEQFF
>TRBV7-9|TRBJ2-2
CASSLGLAKNTGELFF
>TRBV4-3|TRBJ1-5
CASSQDVDQPQHF
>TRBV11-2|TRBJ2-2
CASSKDRLRIGELFF
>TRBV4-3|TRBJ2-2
CASSQARLAVNTGELFF
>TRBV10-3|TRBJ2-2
CAISGGAGTGELFF
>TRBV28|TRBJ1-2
CASSLSTGQKTWDGYTF
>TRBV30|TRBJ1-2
CAWSVSAGGEYGYTF
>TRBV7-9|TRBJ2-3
CASSQMRDTQYF
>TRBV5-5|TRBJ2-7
CASSSDRGTYEQYF
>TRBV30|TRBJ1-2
CAWRGGGYTF
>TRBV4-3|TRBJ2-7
CASSQEAGVYVYEQYF
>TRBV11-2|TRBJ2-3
CASSFPGQSTDTQYF
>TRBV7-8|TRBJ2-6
CASSPPTGKPAGGSGANVLTF
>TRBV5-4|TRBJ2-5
CASSLDLSGRAGETQYF
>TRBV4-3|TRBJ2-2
CASSQDGGADTGELFF
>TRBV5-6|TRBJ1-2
CASSLACRKGPVGGYTF
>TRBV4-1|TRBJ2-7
CASSHRTSGTYEQYF
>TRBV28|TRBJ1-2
CASSFVAQRTGENGYTF
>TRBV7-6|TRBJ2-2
CASSSRLVMDTGELFF
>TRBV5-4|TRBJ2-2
CASSLARAGTKTGELFF
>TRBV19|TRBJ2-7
CATLAGHGRVYF
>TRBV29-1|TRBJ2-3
CSVSVAGEGTDTQYF
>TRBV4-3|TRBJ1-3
CASSQVSTGGNTIYF
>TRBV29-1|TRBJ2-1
CSVGLGRGNEQFF
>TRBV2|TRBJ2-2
CATQGKNTGELFF
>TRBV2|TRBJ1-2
CASSVRRNYGYTF
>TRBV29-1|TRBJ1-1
CSVPQGPLGDTEAFF
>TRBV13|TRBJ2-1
CASSSRTSGRPPGREQFF
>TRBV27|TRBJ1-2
CASSGQGKGYTF
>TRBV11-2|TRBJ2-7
CASSSKPGLANEQYF
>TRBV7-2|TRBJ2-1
CASSVSYNEQFF
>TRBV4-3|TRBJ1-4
CASSHAGGVVGHEKLFF
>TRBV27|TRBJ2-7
CASSWTKAGEKYEQYF
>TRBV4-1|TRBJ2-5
CASSQDRQGALHVGQYF
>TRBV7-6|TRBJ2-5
CASSTVGGREGETQYF
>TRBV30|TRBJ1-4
CAWTLTGGEKLFF
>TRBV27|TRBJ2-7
CASSLAGQVGEQYF
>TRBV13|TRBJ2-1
CASSFLAGFRHGEQFF